This is a list of T cell receptor beta chains from one sample in a study of cytomegalovirus exposure and HLA in healthy donors. Method: immunoSEQ multiplex PCR; TCRdb's copy keeps in-frame clones and lacks some. The sample has about 330,000 clones, 70% to 90% seen once; the top ten hold around 0.8%. The sequenced sample consisted of PBMCs. Every receptor here comes from a young woman in good health and CMV-seronegative. CDR3s include the opening cysteine and the closing phenylalanine or tryptophan. Each record gives: clone size, J gene, V gene, D gene, CDR3 protein, CDR3 DNA. A D gene is named only where the DNA matches it firmly. Not every row has a clone size; where given, it reads once, few, many or a size class.

size: -
J: TRBJ1-1
V: TRBV25-1
D: -
CDR3: CASAFQGNTEAFF
DNA: TGTGCCAGCGCGTTTCAGGGGAACACTGAAGCTTTCTTT

size: -
J: TRBJ1-1
V: TRBV30
D: TRBD1
CDR3: CAWRTGGHNTEAFF
DNA: TGTGCCTGGAGAACAGGGGGCCACAACACTGAAGCTTTCTTT

size: -
J: TRBJ2-7
V: TRBV6-5
D: -
CDR3: CASTGGAGKYEQYF
DNA: TGTGCCAGCACCGGAGGGGCAGGGAAGTACGAGCAGTACTTC

size: -
J: TRBJ2-3
V: TRBV11-2
D: TRBD2
CDR3: CASSLGFASGRAPTDTQYF
DNA: TGTGCCAGCAGCTTAGGATTTGCTAGCGGGAGGGCCCCCACAGATACGCAGTATTTT

size: -
J: TRBJ2-5
V: TRBV13
D: -
CDR3: CASSSRVFGGETQYF
DNA: TGTGCCAGCAGCTCTCGGGTCTTTGGTGGGGAGACCCAGTACTTC

size: once
J: TRBJ1-1
V: TRBV28
D: -
CDR3: CASSLSPTGNTEAFF
DNA: TGTGCCAGCAGTTTATCCCCCACTGGGAACACTGAAGCTTTCTTT

size: -
J: TRBJ2-7
V: TRBV7-6
D: TRBD2
CDR3: CASSPKGIAGGYEQYF
DNA: TGTGCCAGCAGCCCAAAGGGTATAGCGGGAGGCTACGAGCAGTACTTC

size: -
J: TRBJ2-7
V: TRBV15
D: TRBD2
CDR3: CATSTAAGGLLPIEQYF
DNA: TGTGCCACCAGCACAGCGGCGGGAGGTCTCCTCCCCATCGAGCAGTACTTC

size: -
J: TRBJ1-1
V: TRBV15
D: -
CDR3: CATSRERSYTEAFF
DNA: TGTGCCACCAGCAGAGAGAGGAGCTACACTGAAGCTTTCTTT

size: -
J: TRBJ2-7
V: TRBV18
D: -
CDR3: CASSPPSTGSGEQYF
DNA: TGTGCCAGCTCACCACCGTCTACAGGGAGTGGCGAGCAGTACTTC

size: -
J: TRBJ1-5
V: TRBV6-5
D: -
CDR3: CASSYSGPYSNQPQHF
DNA: TGTGCCAGCAGTTACTCGGGCCCGTATAGCAATCAGCCCCAGCATTTT

size: -
J: TRBJ1-2
V: TRBV4-3
D: TRBD1
CDR3: CASSQDLSAGGYGYTF
DNA: TGCGCCAGCAGCCAAGACCTATCTGCAGGGGGCTATGGCTACACCTTC

size: once
J: TRBJ2-5
V: TRBV27
D: -
CDR3: CASSFTGSYGETQYF
DNA: TGTGCCAGCAGTTTCACAGGGTCGTATGGAGAGACCCAGTACTTC

size: -
J: TRBJ1-2
V: TRBV4-3
D: -
CDR3: CASSQDGGPSDYGYTF
DNA: TGCGCCAGCAGCCAAGATGGAGGCCCTTCGGACTATGGCTACACCTTC

size: once
J: TRBJ2-7
V: TRBV6-5
D: TRBD1
CDR3: CASSLPGQGGEQYF
DNA: TGTGCCAGCAGTTTACCGGGACAGGGGGGCGAGCAGTACTTC

size: -
J: TRBJ2-7
V: TRBV2
D: TRBD1
CDR3: CASTGQGYEQYF
DNA: TGTGCCAGCACCGGACAGGGTTACGAGCAGTACTTC

size: -
J: TRBJ1-4
V: TRBV5-1
D: -
CDR3: CASSETGVNEKLFF
DNA: TGCGCCAGCAGCGAAACAGGCGTCAATGAAAAACTGTTTTTT

size: -
J: TRBJ1-1
V: TRBV5-4
D: -
CDR3: CASSFPGVGGTEAFF
DNA: TGTGCCAGCAGCTTCCCCGGGGTAGGAGGGACTGAAGCTTTCTTT

size: -
J: TRBJ2-7
V: TRBV18
D: -
CDR3: CASSPPVTYEQYF
DNA: TGTGCCAGCTCACCCCCGGTGACCTACGAGCAGTACTTC

size: -
J: TRBJ2-1
V: TRBV2
D: TRBD2
CDR3: CASRGGLVEQFF
DNA: TGTGCCTCCCGGGGGGGGCTCGTTGAGCAGTTCTTC

size: few
J: TRBJ2-7
V: TRBV7-2
D: TRBD2
CDR3: CASSLELAGGPKNEQYF
DNA: TGTGCCAGCAGCTTGGAACTAGCGGGAGGGCCTAAAAACGAGCAGTACTTC

size: -
J: TRBJ2-7
V: TRBV18
D: TRBD1
CDR3: CASSPPGTVSYEQYF
DNA: TGTGCCAGCTCACCACCCGGGACAGTCTCCTACGAGCAGTACTTC

size: -
J: TRBJ2-7
V: TRBV6-1
D: -
CDR3: CASSGLAPHYEQYF
DNA: TGTGCCAGCAGTGGGCTAGCGCCACACTACGAGCAGTACTTC